The entry below describes one T cell receptor (beta chain). Its antigen is not identified. TCRdb independently ran MiXCR on the RACE reads; one entry per CDR3 protein. The sample comprises some 200,000 distinct CDR3 sequences, 20% to 25% of which are singletons, and about 6.7% rests with the top ten. This specimen belongs to a study of human T cells and chemical hapten exposure. Study results and limitations: PT1 expanded TCR counts and patch test score were linked, and their correlation was positive.

This sample's time point: patch test 1, 2 weeks after DPC sensitization. Treatment noted: therapeutic diphenylcyclopropenone sensitization with weekly scalp DPC. This CDR3 has 13 residues. Germline-derived CDR1 and CDR2 are DFQATT and SNEGSKA (reference sequence). Deletions cut 2 bases from V and 8 bases from J, with 13 bases between. This TCR was sampled from a woman in her fifties or sixties with alopecia areata. Some clones in this sample may be carry-over from other donors' samples. The chain links TRBV20-1 to TRBJ1-5; D unresolved. The input for sequencing was whole blood, taken in connection with sensitization to the hapten diphenylcyclopropenone (DPC). CDR3: CSARKGNVEPQHF. In DNA, the CDR3 is TGCAGTGCTAGAAAGGGTAATGTGGAGCCCCAGCATTTT.